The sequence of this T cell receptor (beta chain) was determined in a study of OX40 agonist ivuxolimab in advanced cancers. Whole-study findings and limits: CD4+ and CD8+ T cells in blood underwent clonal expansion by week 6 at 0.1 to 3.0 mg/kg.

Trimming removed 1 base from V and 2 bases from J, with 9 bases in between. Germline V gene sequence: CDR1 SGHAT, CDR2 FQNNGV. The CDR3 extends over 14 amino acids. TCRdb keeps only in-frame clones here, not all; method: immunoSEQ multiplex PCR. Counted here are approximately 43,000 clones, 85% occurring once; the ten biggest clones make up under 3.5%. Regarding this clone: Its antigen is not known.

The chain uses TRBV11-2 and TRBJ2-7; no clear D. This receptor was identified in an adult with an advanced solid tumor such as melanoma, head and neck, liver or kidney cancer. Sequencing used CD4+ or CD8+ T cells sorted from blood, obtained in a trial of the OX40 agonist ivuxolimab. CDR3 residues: CASSLGGSAYEQYF. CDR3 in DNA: TGTGCCAGCAGCTTAGGGGGTTCCGCCTACGAGCAGTACTTC.